This entry lists 19 T cell receptor beta chains sequenced from one sample in a study of control samples from healthy donors and cancer patients. TCRdb's table, derived via immunoSEQ multiplex PCR, lists solely in-frame clones and lacks some. The data hold over 65,000 clones, with less than 90% observed a single time. The sample consisted of PBMCs. The receptor source for this set is a woman aged 45-65 years with colorectal cancer.

This rearrangement joins TRBV4-3 to TRBJ2-3; D ambiguous. The CDR3 is made up of 15 amino acids. Germline V CDR1 and CDR2: LGHNA, YSLEER. V gave up 0 bases and J gave up 5 bases, with 12 bases separating them. The DNA of the CDR3 is TGCGCCAGCAGCCAAGATCCAGGAACGAAAGATACGCAGTATTTT. Translating it yields CASSQDPGTKDTQYF.

The rearrangement links TRBV21-1 to TRBJ1-4; TRBD1 is taken as the D call from the table, unchecked against the DNA. TRBV21-1 is an annotated pseudogene. The CDR3 runs to 15 residues. For the CDR3, the DNA is TGTGCCAGCAGCAAAGAGTCCAGAACTAATGAAAAACTGTTTTTT. Translation: CASSKESRTNEKLFF.

This rearrangement joins TRBV7-2 to TRBJ1-2; maybe TRBD1 (6 bases). V was cut by 5 bases and J by 4 bases, with 14 bases left in between. This CDR3 has 14 residues. Germline assignment: CDR1 SGHTA and CDR2 FQGNSA. The CDR3 nucleotides read TGTGCCAGCAGCCCTGACAGGAATTCCTATGGCTACACCTTC. Its protein product is CASSPDRNSYGYTF.

This sequence joins TRBV4-2 and TRBJ1-4, with D possibly TRBD1 on 5 matching bases. This CDR3 has 16 residues. Germline assignment: CDR1 LGHNA and CDR2 YNFKEQ. Trimming pared 5 bases from V and 6 bases from J, leaving 19 bases between. The CDR3 DNA reads TGTGCCAGCAGCTCAAATGCGGGACGGAGGGATGAAAAACTGTTTTTT. It specifies CASSSNAGRRDEKLFF.

The V call is TRBV5-1, the J call TRBJ2-3; 7 positions match TRBD2. Looked up from germline, CDR1 is SGHRS and CDR2 is YFSETQ. V gave up 1 base and J gave up 4 bases; unmatched junction bases: 9. The CDR3 has 16 amino acids. The CDR3 region is CASSLWASGGADTQYF. The CDR3 region has the DNA TGCGCCAGCAGCTTGTGGGCTAGCGGCGGGGCAGATACGCAGTATTTT.

This sequence joins TRBV28 and TRBJ2-7; 7 bases are a match to TRBD2. Germline assignment: CDR1 MDHEN and CDR2 SYDVKM. The J segment lost 1 base and the V segment lost 7 bases, leaving 7 bases of the junction unmatched. The CDR3 has 14 amino acids. This chain's CDR3 is CASTNGAGSYEQYV. DNA for the CDR3: TGTGCCAGCACCAACGGAGCGGGGTCCTACGAGCAGTACGTC.

This chain uses TRBV24-1 with TRBJ2-2; no clear D. Trimming stripped 8 bases from V and 2 bases from J, with 8 bases between. The CDR3 runs to 13 residues. Germline V gene lookup returns CDR1 KGHDR and CDR2 SFDVKD. In nucleotides, the CDR3 is TGTGCCACCAATGCAGATAACACCGGGGAGCTGTTTTTT. Translation: CATNADNTGELFF.

The chain joins TRBV2 to TRBJ1-3, with D hard to call. Trimming removed 5 bases at V and 2 bases at J, with 7 bases between. Germline CDR1 is SNHLY and CDR2 is FYNNEI. The CDR3 is made up of 13 amino acids. DNA of the CDR3: TGTGCCAGCAGTTATAGGGCTGGAAACACCATATATTTT. Amino acids: CASSYRAGNTIYF.

The chain uses TRBV19 and TRBJ1-5; perhaps TRBD1 as D (5 bases). This CDR3 region has 15 residues. V was cut by 10 bases and J by 1 base, with 17 bases left in between. Germline-derived CDR1 and CDR2 are LNHDA and SQIVND (reference sequence). As DNA, the CDR3 is TGTGCCACCAGAGGCAGGGAGCTAAGCAATCAGCCCCAGCATTTT. Translating gives CATRGRELSNQPQHF.

V is TRBV28 and J is TRBJ1-4; 7 nucleotides line up with TRBD1. There are 16 residues in the CDR3. V lost 7 bases and J lost 8; bases outside the gene matches: 16. The germline CDR1 and CDR2 sequences are MDHEN and SYDVKM. The CDR3 DNA is TGTGCCAGCAACTCGAGGTCGACAGGGATAGAGGAAAAACTGTTTTTT. It is translated as CASNSRSTGIEEKLFF.

J is TRBJ1-5 and V is TRBV27; no firm D call. V shed 6 bases and J shed 0 bases, with 9 bases lying between them. The CDR3 consists of 14 residues. From germline, CDR1 is MNHEY and CDR2 SMNVEV (reference sequence). CDR3 DNA sequence: TGTGCCAGCAGCCCTTATTATAGCAATCAGCCCCAGCATTTT. Its protein is CASSPYYSNQPQHF.

In DNA form, the CDR3 reads TGTGCCAGCAGTGAACTCTGGGTGGGTAATTATAATTCACCCCTCCACTTT. Translated, it gives CASSELWVGNYNSPLHF. The V and J genes are TRBV6-1 and TRBJ1-6; unclear D gene. Germline CDR1 and CDR2: MNHNS and SASEGT. The V and J ends lost 2 bases and 4 bases respectively, with 15 bases between them. This CDR3 has 17 amino acids.

The V call is TRBV5-8, the J call TRBJ2-3; D unclear. The CDR3 has 12 amino acids. Between the trimmed V and J ends, which lost 7 bases and 9 bases, there was a span of 15 bases. Germline V lookup: CDR1 SGHTS, CDR2 YDEGEE. The CDR3 protein is CASYSQKKTQYF. In DNA, the CDR3 is TGTGCCAGCTATAGCCAGAAGAAGACGCAGTATTTT.

The chain couples TRBV5-1 to TRBJ1-2, with D uncertain. Looked up from germline, CDR1 is SGHRS and CDR2 is YFSETQ. Trimming shortened V by 0 bases and J by 1 base, and 7 bases separated the two germline ends. CDR3 length: 14 residues. The CDR3 sequence: CASSLGYFNYGYTF. In DNA form, the CDR3 reads TGCGCCAGCAGCTTGGGTTACTTTAACTATGGCTACACCTTC.

This chain uses TRBV10-2 with TRBJ2-3; 10 bases agree with TRBD1. Germline V gene lookup returns CDR1 WSHSY and CDR2 SAAADI. The ends lost 10 bases at V and 4 bases at J; junction bases unmatched: 8. The CDR3 loop spans 14 amino acids. The CDR3: CATLDRGVADTQYF. CDR3 DNA: TGCGCCACCTTGGACAGGGGGGTCGCAGATACGCAGTATTTT.

This chain joins TRBV3-1 (or the pseudogene TRBV3-2) and TRBJ1-1; 7 bases agree with TRBD1. From germline, CDR1 is LGHDT and CDR2 YNNKEL (reference sequence). V shed 4 bases, J shed 2 bases, and the junction held 7 bases outside the gene matches. CDR3 size: 15 residues. The chain's CDR3 is CASSPTGTANTEAFF. The CDR3 region has the DNA TGTGCCAGCAGCCCCACCGGGACAGCAAACACTGAAGCTTTCTTT.

The V gene is TRBV12-3 or TRBV12-4, the J gene TRBJ2-3, with 7 bases that match TRBD2. V shed 6 bases, J shed 3 bases, and the junction held 3 bases outside the gene matches. CDR3 length equals 13 residues. CDR3 in amino acids: CASRGAGTDTQYF. CDR3 nucleotide sequence: TGTGCCAGCAGAGGAGCGGGAACAGATACGCAGTATTTT.

This chain connects TRBV2 to TRBJ2-7, with a weak D call TRBD1 (6 bases). The germline V gene encodes CDR1 SNHLY and CDR2 FYNNEI. This CDR3 is 17 amino acids long. The V and J ends lost 4 bases and 3 bases respectively, with 22 bases between them. CDR3 loop: CASSVSVEGEQVYEQYV. The CDR3 DNA reads TGTGCCAGCAGTGTTTCCGTAGAGGGGGAGCAGGTCTACGAGCAGTACGTC.

The chain carries TRBV4-1 and TRBJ2-1; D is undetermined. Germline CDR1 is MGHRA and CDR2 is YSYEKL. Trimming cost V 0 bases and J 7 bases, with 1 base left between them. The CDR3 sequence is 11 residues long. For the CDR3, the DNA is TGCGCCAGCAGCCAAGAGAATGAGCAGTTCTTC. As protein: CASSQENEQFF.